These 19 T cell receptor beta chains were all obtained from the same sample, sequenced in a study of graft-versus-host responses after intestinal transplantation. Method: immunoSEQ multiplex PCR; TCRdb's copy keeps in-frame clones and lacks some. This sample has approximately 16,000 clones, with about 55% found just once. From the graft tissue, intraepithelial and lamina propria lymphocytes were released through processing. The source was ileum tissue, collected 524 days after transplant. The origin of the receptors is a human patient who received an intestinal transplant, so some T cells may come from the graft donor.

The V call is TRBV2, the J call TRBJ2-3; 12 nucleotides match TRBD2. With V trimmed by 11 bases and J by 3 bases, 15 bases remained unmatched. Per germline, CDR1 SNHLY and CDR2 FYNNEI. CDR3 length: 17 amino acids. The CDR3 spells CAYLSGLAGGYTDTQYF. CDR3 nucleotides: TGTGCCTATTTAAGCGGTCTAGCGGGGGGGTATACAGATACGCAGTATTTT.

There are a few counts of this clone. V gene TRBV11-2 combines with J gene TRBJ1-1; D perhaps matches TRBD1 (6 bases). Trimming stripped 3 bases from V and 7 bases from J, with 15 bases between. Germline V gene data show CDR1 as SGHAT and CDR2 as FQNNGV. The CDR3 spans 14 residues. CDR3: CASSLGAHLFEAFF. CDR3 nucleotides: TGTGCCAGCAGCTTGGGGGCCCACCTATTTGAAGCTTTCTTT.

Only a few counts were recorded for this clone. CDR3 coding DNA: TGTGCCAGTACCACGGGGAGGAATCGGGACAATGAGCAGTTCTTC. Translation: CASTTGRNRDNEQFF. This chain joins TRBV19 and TRBJ2-1; weak D call: TRBD2 (6 bases). Germline V gives CDR1 LNHDA, CDR2 SQIVND (reference sequence). The CDR3 is 15 residues long. Trimming pared 7 bases from V and 5 bases from J, leaving 18 bases between.

This clone was counted a few times. V usage is TRBV27 and J usage is TRBJ2-1; D is ambiguous. Germline lookup yields CDR1 MNHEY and CDR2 SMNVEV (reference sequence). The CDR3 is made up of 15 amino acids. Trimming shortened V by 2 bases and J by 6 bases, and 14 bases separated the two germline ends. CDR3 in amino acids: CASSLGLAFANEQFF. The DNA of the CDR3 is TGTGCCAGCAGTTTAGGCTTGGCCTTCGCCAATGAGCAGTTCTTC.

The rearrangement joins TRBV2 to TRBJ2-2; 10 bases line up with TRBD2. The CDR3 spans 15 residues. Germline values: CDR1 SNHLY, CDR2 FYNNEI. V dropped 2 bases and J dropped 6; count of bases not matched to a gene: 3. Here the CDR3 DNA reads TGTGCCAGCAGTGAACAGCGGGGGGGTTCCGGGGAGCTGTTTTTT. Protein product: CASSEQRGGSGELFF. Based on the CDR3 plus reference TRBV2 and TRBJ2-2, the full variable domain is EPEVTQTPSHQVTQMGQEVILRCVPISNHLYFYWYRQILGQKVEFLVSFYNNEISEKSEIFDDQFSVERPDGSNFTLKIRSTKLEDSAMYFCASSEQRGGSGELFFGEGSRLTVL.

The chain combines TRBV6-1 with TRBJ2-7; 9 positions agree with TRBD1. The germline V gene encodes CDR1 MNHNS and CDR2 SASEGT. The CDR3 sequence is 16 residues long. V lost 0 bases and J lost 3; bases outside the gene matches: 6. CDR3 region: CASSEAGTGFFYEQYF. DNA of the CDR3: TGTGCCAGCAGTGAAGCCGGGACAGGGTTTTTCTACGAGCAGTACTTC.

The J gene is TRBJ2-2, the V gene TRBV27; D possibly corresponds to TRBD1 (5 bases). Trimming left V 11 bases short and J 2 bases short, with 21 bases between. The CDR3 contains 16 residues. CDR1 MNHEY and CDR2 SMNVEV come from the germline V gene (reference sequence). Here the CDR3 DNA reads TGTGCCGGACCTGCGTCCGAGACAGAAAACACCGGGGAGCTGTTTTTT. Translating gives CAGPASETENTGELFF.

The gene calls are TRBV29-1 and TRBJ1-1; the match to TRBD1 covers 7 bases. From germline, CDR1 is SQVTM and CDR2 ANQGSEA. V gave up 4 bases and J gave up 0 bases; unmatched junction bases: 11. CDR3 size: 16 residues. CDR3 in amino acids: CSVAKGAGGLNTEAFF. The CDR3 DNA follows: TGCAGCGTTGCAAAGGGGGCAGGGGGGTTGAACACTGAAGCTTTCTTT.

This clone was seen more than once but under ten times. The V gene is TRBV7-4, the J gene TRBJ2-7, with D possibly being TRBD2 (7 bases). The CDR3 totals 14 residues. Trimming left V 5 bases short and J 3 bases short, with 14 bases between. Germline V lookup: CDR1 SGHVT, CDR2 SQSDAQ. The CDR3 here is CASSPRGGGYEQYF. The DNA for the CDR3 is TGTGCCAGCAGCCCTAGAGGGGGGGGCTACGAGCAGTACTTC.

The chain carries TRBV29-1 and TRBJ2-1, with 9 bases fitting TRBD1. CDR3 length: 14 residues. Germline values: CDR1 SQVTM, CDR2 ANQGSEA. CDR3 residues: CTTRNTGGWDEQFF. DNA for the CDR3: TGCACCACTCGAAATACAGGGGGCTGGGATGAGCAGTTCTTC.

By share of the sample, this clone is medium-sized. The CDR3 DNA is TGTGCCAGCTCACCTCCTATCGTGAACTATGGCTACACCTTC. It yields the protein CASSPPIVNYGYTF. V usage is TRBV18 and J usage is TRBJ1-2, with D uncertain. Germline assignment: CDR1 KGHSH and CDR2 LQKENI. There are 14 residues in the CDR3. The V end was cut by 3 bases, the J end by 2 bases, with 10 bases between. Together with reference TRBV18 and TRBJ1-2, the CDR3 gives the full variable domain: NAGVMQNPRHLVRRRGQEARLRCSPMKGHSHVYWYRQLPEEGLKFMVYLQKENIIDESGMPKERFSAEFPKEGPSILRIQQVVRGDSAAYFCASSPPIVNYGYTFGSGTRLTVV.

The gene calls are TRBV9 and TRBJ2-7, with 10 bases fitting TRBD1. This CDR3 is 16 amino acids long. J was trimmed by 2 bases and V by 4 bases; bases with no gene match: 9. Per the germline V gene, CDR1 is SGDLS and CDR2 is YYNGEE. The CDR3: CASSPVPGQGTYEQYF. The CDR3 DNA follows: TGTGCCAGCAGCCCGGTCCCGGGACAGGGGACCTACGAGCAGTACTTC.

This clone counts as medium-sized (0.01 to 0.1%). The CDR3 bases are TGTGCCAGCAGCTTCCCAGGGGATCAGCCCCAGCATTTT. Residues: CASSFPGDQPQHF. The J gene is TRBJ1-5, the V gene TRBV5-5; D is perhaps TRBD1 (6 bases). V lost 2 bases to trimming and J lost 5 bases, with 8 bases between them. This CDR3 comprises 13 residues. Germline V gene lookup returns CDR1 SGHKS and CDR2 YYEKEE (reference sequence).

The chain employs TRBV15 and TRBJ2-7; no firm D call. The CDR3 is made up of 15 amino acids. V shed 8 bases and J shed 0 bases, with 17 bases lying between them. From germline, CDR1 is LNHNV and CDR2 YYDKDF (reference sequence). For the CDR3, the DNA is TGTGCCACCGCGAACTACGGGTCCAGCTCCTACGAGCAGTACTTC. Translating gives CATANYGSSSYEQYF.

This clone was observed a handful of times. V and J are TRBV4-3 and TRBJ1-3, with D possibly matching TRBD1 (5 bases). This CDR3 contains 16 residues. Between the trimmed V and J ends, which lost 0 bases and 5 bases, there was a span of 14 bases. Germline assignment: CDR1 LGHNA and CDR2 YSLEER. This CDR3 is CASSQENPGLRNTIYF. The CDR3 nucleotides read TGCGCCAGCAGCCAAGAAAACCCAGGGCTTAGAAACACCATATATTTT.

This chain links TRBV4-3 with TRBJ2-7; D perhaps matches TRBD1 (6 bases). The CDR3 runs 14 residues. Per germline, CDR1 LGHNA and CDR2 YSLEER. Trimming left V 0 bases short and J 4 bases short, with 10 bases between. The CDR3 sequence: CASSQELRGYEQYF. In DNA form, the CDR3 reads TGCGCCAGCAGCCAAGAGCTTAGGGGGTACGAGCAGTACTTC.

The gene calls are TRBV7-2 and TRBJ2-7, with 8 positions matching TRBD2. Trimming took 3 bases from V and 3 from J; bases not matched to a gene: 1. Per the germline V gene, CDR1 is SGHTA and CDR2 is FQGNSA. The CDR3 covers 13 residues. The CDR3 bases are TGTGCCAGCAGCTTGGGACTAGTCTACGAGCAGTACTTC. Its protein product is CASSLGLVYEQYF.

The gene calls are TRBV29-1 and TRBJ2-7; D possibly corresponds to TRBD2 (6 bases). The V gene's germline CDR1 is SQVTM and CDR2 ANQGSEA. The CDR3 has 13 amino acids. With 3 bases removed from V and 3 bases from J, the gap between germline ends came to 12 bases. CDR3 protein: CSVDQEGSYEQYF. The CDR3 DNA is TGCAGCGTTGATCAGGAGGGCAGCTACGAGCAGTACTTC.

The chain joins TRBV19 to TRBJ2-7; D gene unclear. Trimming removed 0 bases at V and 4 bases at J, with 16 bases between. CDR3 length: 16 amino acids. Germline values: CDR1 LNHDA, CDR2 SQIVND (reference sequence). CDR3 DNA: TGTGCCAGTAGTATAGAGGCAGGAACCCGACCGTACGAGCAGTACTTC. This encodes CASSIEAGTRPYEQYF.